In this sample, the clone carrying this T cell receptor beta chain turned up a few times. The source of the sample is a study of cytomegalovirus exposure and HLA in healthy donors. Study in general: An earlier analysis identified approximately 110 million unique TCR beta sequences in 170 million or so T cells.

Germline V gene lookup returns CDR1 GTSNPN and CDR2 SVGIG (reference sequence). This CDR3 region has 14 residues. V trimming: 4 bases; J trimming: 6 bases; junction bases outside the gene matches: 9. 60 Vbeta and 13 Jbeta primers were used in PCR. Only in-frame clones appear in the TCRdb table, and some are missing; sequencing was by immunoSEQ multiplex PCR. The sample holds about 200,000 clones, around 79% seen once. The rearrangement links TRBV30 to TRBJ2-1; 7 positions match TRBD2. This receptor was identified in a woman aged 25 to 39 in good health and CMV-seropositive. The sequenced material came from PBMCs. In DNA, the CDR3 is TGTGCCTGGATGGCGGGAGTGAATGCCAATGAGCAGTTCTTC. Protein: CAWMAGVNANEQFF. The full variable domain, completed using reference TRBV30 and TRBJ2-1, is SQTIHQWPATLVQPVGSPLSLECTVEGTSNPNLYWYRQAAGRGLQLLFYSVGIGQISSEVPQNLSASRPQDRQFILSSKKLLLSDSGFYLCAWMAGVNANEQFFGPGTRLTVL.